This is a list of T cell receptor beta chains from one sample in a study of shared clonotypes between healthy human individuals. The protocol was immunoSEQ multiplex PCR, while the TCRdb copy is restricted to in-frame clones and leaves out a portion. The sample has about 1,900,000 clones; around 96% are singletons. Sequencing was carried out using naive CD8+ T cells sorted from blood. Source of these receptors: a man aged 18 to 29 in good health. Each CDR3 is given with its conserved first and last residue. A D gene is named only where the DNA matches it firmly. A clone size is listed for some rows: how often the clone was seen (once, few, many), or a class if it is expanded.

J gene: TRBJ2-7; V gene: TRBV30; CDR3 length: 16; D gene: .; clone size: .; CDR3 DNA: TGTGCCTGGAGTACGGGGATAGGGGCCTTGGGCTACGAGCAGTACTTC; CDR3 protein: CAWSTGIGALGYEQYF
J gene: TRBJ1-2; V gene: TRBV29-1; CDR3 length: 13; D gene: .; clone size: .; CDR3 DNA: TGCAGCGTTGAAGGAGTGGGCGGGTTCGGCTACACCTTC; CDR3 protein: CSVEGVGGFGYTF
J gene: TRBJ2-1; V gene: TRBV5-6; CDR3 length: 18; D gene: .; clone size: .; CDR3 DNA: TGTGCCAGCAGCTTGGTAGGCAGGGGACCAGAATCGTACAATGAGCAGTTCTTC; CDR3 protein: CASSLVGRGPESYNEQFF
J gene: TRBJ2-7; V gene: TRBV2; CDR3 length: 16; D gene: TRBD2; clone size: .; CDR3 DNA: TGTGCCAGCAGTTATCATGGGCGGGAGGGCGTCTACGAGCAGTACTTC; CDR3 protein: CASSYHGREGVYEQYF
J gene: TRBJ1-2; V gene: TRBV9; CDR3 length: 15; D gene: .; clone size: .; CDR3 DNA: TGTGCCAGCAGCGGATGGAGGGACACCCCTTATGGCTACACCTTC; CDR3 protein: CASSGWRDTPYGYTF
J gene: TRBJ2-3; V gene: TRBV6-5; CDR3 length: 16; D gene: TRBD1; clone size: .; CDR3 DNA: TGTGCCAGCAGTTACTCGAGCCAGGGGGGCACAGATACGCAGTATTTT; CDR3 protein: CASSYSSQGGTDTQYF
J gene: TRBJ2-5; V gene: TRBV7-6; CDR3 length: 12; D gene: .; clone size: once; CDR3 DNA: TGTGCCAGCAGCGTAGGGATGGAGACCCAGTACTTC; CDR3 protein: CASSVGMETQYF
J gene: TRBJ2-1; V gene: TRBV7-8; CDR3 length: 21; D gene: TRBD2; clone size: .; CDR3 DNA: TGTGCCAGCAGCTTATTATACCCCCACGGGACTAGCGGGAGGGCCGGAAATGAGCAGTTCTTC; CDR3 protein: CASSLLYPHGTSGRAGNEQFF
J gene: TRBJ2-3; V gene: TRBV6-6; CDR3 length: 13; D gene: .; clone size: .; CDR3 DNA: TGTGCCAGCAGTACGGGATCCGATCAACGGAGGTATTTT; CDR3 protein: CASSTGSDQRRYF
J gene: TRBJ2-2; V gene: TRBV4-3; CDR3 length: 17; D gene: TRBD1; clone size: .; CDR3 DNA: TGCGCCAGCAGCCAAGAATGGGGGACAGTGAACACCGGGGAGCTGTTTTTT; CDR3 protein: CASSQEWGTVNTGELFF